Listed here are 5 T cell receptor beta chains from one sample, sequenced in a study of beta chain features in type 1 diabetes. The study reverse transcribed the entire isolated RNA, so it sequenced expressed TCRB transcripts. Data came from immunoSEQ multiplex PCR; TCRdb stores just in-frame clones and leaves some out. The table has fewer than 650,000 clones, about 14% seen once. Specimen: naive CD4+ T cells from blood. Every receptor here comes from a man aged 18 to 30 in good health.

V gene TRBV5-1 combines with J gene TRBJ2-1, with D possibly TRBD1 on 8 matching bases. CDR1 is SGHRS, CDR2 YFSETQ, per germline. V was pared by 4 bases and J by 5 bases, with 22 bases between. This CDR3 has 17 residues. The CDR3 here is CASSPQPQGEGNNEQFF. CDR3 coding DNA: TGCGCCAGCAGCCCCCAACCACAGGGGGAGGGGAACAATGAGCAGTTCTTC.

In this sample, this clone turned up a few times. The rearrangement joins TRBV13 to TRBJ1-1; D might be TRBD1 (6 bases). Germline-derived CDR1 and CDR2 are PRHDT and FYEKMQ (reference sequence). The CDR3 sequence is 12 residues long. V dropped 6 bases and J dropped 12 bases, with 17 bases sitting between them. The CDR3 here is CASRAPGAGTFF. DNA for the CDR3: TGTGCCAGCAGGGCTCCAGGGGCTGGAACTTTCTTT.

This clone appeared a few times. J is TRBJ1-1 and V is TRBV6-5; TRBD1 matches 9 bases. Germline trimming cut 6 bases from V and 3 bases from J; bases unmatched to any gene: 8. Per germline, CDR1 MNHEY and CDR2 SVGAGI. This CDR3 contains 15 residues. This chain's CDR3 is CASRSTGGPYTEAFF. The CDR3 DNA reads TGTGCCAGCAGATCCACAGGGGGCCCATACACTGAAGCTTTCTTT.

The gene calls are TRBV5-1 and TRBJ2-1; tentatively, D is TRBD2 (6 bases). Trimming removed 0 bases from V and 0 bases from J, with 10 bases in between. The length of the CDR3 is 16 residues. The germline V gene has CDR1 SGHRS and CDR2 YFSETQ. CDR3 bases: TGCGCCAGCAGCTTGGGACTAGTGGGCTCCTACAATGAGCAGTTCTTC. Translation: CASSLGLVGSYNEQFF. Full variable domain (missing parts from reference TRBV5-1 and TRBJ2-1): KAGVTQTPRYLIKTRGQQVTLSCSPISGHRSVSWYQQTPGQGLQFLFEYFSETQRNKGNFPGRFSGRQFSNSRSEMNVSTLELGDSALYLCASSLGLVGSYNEQFFGPGTRLTVL.

The V and J genes are TRBV7-3 and TRBJ2-5; TRBD1 matches at 8 bases. V lost 2 bases to trimming and J lost 4 bases; unmatched junction nucleotides: 9. The germline gives CDR1 SGHTA, CDR2 FQGTGA. There are 16 residues in the CDR3. This chain's CDR3 is CASSLHQQGVGETQYF. CDR3 nucleotides: TGTGCCAGCAGCTTACACCAACAGGGGGTTGGAGAGACCCAGTACTTC. Complete variable domain (other parts from reference TRBV7-3 and TRBJ2-5): GAGVSQTPSNKVTEKGKYVELRCDPISGHTALYWYRQSLGQGPEFLIYFQGTGAADDSGLPNDRFFAVRPEGSVSTLKIQRTERGDSAVYLCASSLHQQGVGETQYFGPGTRLLVL.